This is a list of T cell receptor beta chains from one sample in a study of neurological immune-mediated disorders. One entry per CDR3 protein, called by TCRdb with MiXCR from the 5' RACE reads. This sample yields about 50,000 distinct CDR3 sequences, of which about a tenth are seen a single time; 5.3% belongs to the top ten. Sequencing used PBMCs. The receptors stem from a man between 65 and 85 years old with HTLV-1-associated myelopathy (HAM/TSP). Each CDR3 is given with its conserved first and last residue. D genes are given only for firm matches. Clone size appears in some rows only: once, few, many, or a class for an expanded clone.

V gene	D gene	J gene	clone size	CDR3 protein	CDR3 DNA
TRBV6-2/TRBV6-3	TRBD2	TRBJ2-1	many	CASSYTGRGIDEQFF	TGTGCCAGCAGTTACACCGGGAGGGGAATCGATGAGCAGTTCTTC
TRBV3-1	TRBD2	TRBJ2-1	many	CASSPVRGTSGLQGEQFF	TGTGCCAGCAGCCCCGTCCGGGGGACTAGCGGCCTACAAGGTGAGCAGTTCTTC
TRBV27	TRBD2	TRBJ2-7	many	CASSLASGPVYEQYF	TGTGCCAGCAGTTTGGCTAGCGGGCCTGTCTACGAGCAGTACTTC
TRBV19	NA	TRBJ2-1	few	CASSTRRDLNNEQFF	TGTGCCAGTAGTACCCGGCGGGATCTTAACAATGAGCAGTTCTTC
TRBV5-1	NA	TRBJ2-2	NA	CASSSLGGTREMFF	TGCGCCAGCAGCTCCCTCGGGGGCACCAGGGAGATGTTTTTT
TRBV2	TRBD2	TRBJ2-7	many	CASRGTTSGTTYEQYF	TGTGCCAGCAGGGGAACGACTAGCGGGACGACCTACGAGCAGTACTTC
TRBV7-3	NA	TRBJ2-2	many	CASSPQGTNTGELFF	TGTGCCAGCAGCCCACAGGGAACCAACACCGGGGAGCTGTTTTTT
TRBV5-1	NA	TRBJ1-1	many	CASSLKGYGEAFF	TGCGCCAGCAGCTTAAAGGGGTATGGTGAAGCTTTCTTT
TRBV18	NA	TRBJ2-4	few	CASSLQDRAKNIQYF	TGTGCCAGCTCACTCCAAGACAGGGCCAAAAACATTCAGTACTTC
TRBV12-3/TRBV12-4	TRBD1	TRBJ2-1	many	CASRGRDRGLLAGVNEQFF	TGTGCCAGCAGGGGTCGGGACAGGGGGCTTCTAGCGGGGGTTAATGAGCAGTTCTTC
TRBV5-1	TRBD2	TRBJ2-4	many	CASSLAEVAGAGNIQYF	TGCGCCAGCAGCTTGGCCGAGGTAGCGGGAGCGGGAAACATTCAGTACTTC
TRBV20-1	NA	TRBJ2-7	many	CSASAGGLEQYF	TGCAGTGCTAGTGCTGGGGGTCTCGAGCAGTACTTC
TRBV11-2	NA	TRBJ2-2	many	CASSFTTTNTGELFF	TGTGCCAGCAGCTTTACCACCACGAACACCGGGGAGCTGTTTTTT
TRBV12-3/TRBV12-4	NA	TRBJ2-7	many	CASSLAPGIEQYF	TGTGCCAGCAGTTTAGCGCCGGGAATCGAGCAGTACTTC
TRBV11-2	TRBD2	TRBJ2-1	many	CASSLGSGTSGNNEQFF	TGTGCCAGCAGCTTAGGCTCAGGGACTAGCGGGAACAATGAGCAGTTCTTC
TRBV6-5	NA	TRBJ2-5	many	CASSYYSQETQYF	TGTGCCAGCAGTTACTACAGCCAAGAGACCCAGTACTTC
TRBV7-8	NA	TRBJ2-5	many	CASSLVQGGTQYF	TGTGCCAGCAGCTTAGTACAGGGTGGGACCCAGTACTTC
TRBV20-1	NA	TRBJ2-1	many	CSARAGRTNEQFF	TGCAGTGCTAGGGCGGGAAGAACCAATGAGCAGTTCTTC
TRBV7-2	TRBD2	TRBJ2-7	many	CASSFTSGYEQYF	TGTGCCAGCAGCTTTACTAGCGGCTACGAGCAGTACTTC
TRBV7-9	NA	TRBJ2-1	many	CASRSRRGTLHNEQFF	TGTGCCAGCAGGTCAAGGAGGGGGACCCTACACAATGAGCAGTTCTTC
TRBV7-3	TRBD1	TRBJ2-5	many	CASSPVGTGTQETQYF	TGTGCCAGCAGCCCAGTCGGGACAGGGACCCAAGAGACCCAGTACTTC
TRBV29-1	NA	TRBJ2-5	many	CSVVIGETQYF	TGCAGCGTCGTCATTGGAGAGACCCAGTACTTC
TRBV29-1	NA	TRBJ2-7	many	CSAAGSYYEQYF	TGCAGCGCTGCGGGGAGCTACTACGAGCAGTACTTC
TRBV12-3/TRBV12-4	NA	TRBJ1-3	many	CASSFGIGDTIYF	TGTGCCAGCAGTTTTGGGATCGGGGACACCATATATTTT
TRBV7-2	TRBD2	TRBJ2-5	many	CASSFSPGGQWETQYF	TGTGCCAGCAGCTTTTCACCGGGAGGTCAGTGGGAGACCCAGTACTTC
TRBV9	TRBD1	TRBJ2-5	many	CASSYRTGAYQETQYF	TGTGCCAGCAGCTACCGGACAGGAGCGTACCAAGAGACCCAGTACTTC
TRBV5-5	NA	TRBJ2-2	many	CATLKEGTNTGELFF	TGTGCCACCCTTAAAGAGGGGACGAACACCGGGGAGCTGTTTTTT
TRBV11-2	NA	TRBJ2-2	many	CASSLRLETGELFF	TGTGCCAGCAGCTTACGGCTAGAGACCGGGGAGCTGTTTTTT
TRBV18	TRBD1	TRBJ2-3	many	CASSPRTGNADTQYF	TGTGCCAGCTCACCAAGGACAGGGAATGCAGATACGCAGTATTTT
TRBV5-1	NA	TRBJ2-1	many	CASSLEVGREQFF	TGCGCCAGCAGCTTGGAGGTGGGTAGAGAGCAGTTCTTC
TRBV7-2	TRBD2	TRBJ2-3	many	CASSLGTSFDTQYF	TGTGCCAGCAGCTTAGGGACTAGCTTCGATACGCAGTATTTT
TRBV7-6	TRBD2	TRBJ2-5	many	CASTRRGSGRALETQYF	TGTGCCAGCACCCGCCGTGGAAGCGGGAGGGCCTTAGAGACCCAGTACTTC
TRBV12-3/TRBV12-4	NA	TRBJ1-1	many	CASSLEGGTEAFF	TGTGCCAGCAGTTTAGAGGGGGGGACTGAAGCTTTCTTT
TRBV7-3	TRBD2	TRBJ2-7	many	CASSLGGTSAYEQYF	TGTGCCAGCAGCTTGGGCGGGACTAGCGCCTACGAGCAGTACTTC
TRBV4-1	TRBD2	TRBJ2-7	NA	CASSQAGGSDEQYF	TGCGCCAGCAGCCAAGCGGGAGGGTCAGACGAGCAGTACTTC
TRBV7-2	NA	TRBJ1-1	many	CASSLGYMNTEAFF	TGTGCCAGCAGCTTAGGATATATGAACACTGAAGCTTTCTTT
TRBV29-1	NA	TRBJ2-1	many	CSGATYGNEQFF	TGCAGCGGGGCCACCTACGGGAATGAGCAGTTCTTC
TRBV14	NA	TRBJ2-7	NA	CASSQGLGREQYF	TGTGCCAGCAGCCAAGGTCTTGGACGGGAGCAGTACTTC
TRBV3-1	NA	TRBJ1-6	many	CASSPDLRSPLHF	TGTGCCAGCAGCCCCGACCTGAGATCACCCCTCCACTTT
TRBV18	NA	TRBJ2-7	many	CASSQNWGTSNSYEQYF	TGTGCCAGCTCACAGAATTGGGGGACTTCGAACTCCTACGAGCAGTACTTC
TRBV7-2	NA	TRBJ2-3	many	CASSLLQDTQYF	TGTGCCAGCAGCCTTCTACAAGATACGCAGTATTTT